This TCR beta chain derives from a study of blood T cell repertoires in COVID-19. This table comes from immunoSEQ multiplex PCR, and its TCRdb copy is limited to in-frame clones, with some not included. The profile shows 470,000 or so clones, around 90% of them singletons. Germline V CDR1 and CDR2: LGHNA, YNFKEQ. The CDR3 has 16 amino acids. V gave up 0 bases and J gave up 1 base, with 12 bases separating them. This TCR was recovered from a woman between 18 and 29 years old with acute COVID-19. The specimen sequenced was PBMCs or T cells enriched from blood (not recorded which). The genes are TRBV4-2 and TRBJ1-1, with D tentatively TRBD1 (6 bases). CDR3: CASSQDEGRGNTEAFF. DNA of the CDR3: TGTGCCAGCAGCCAAGATGAGGGCAGGGGGAACACTGAAGCTTTCTTT.